This T cell receptor delta chain was documented in a study of γδ T cells in repeated Plasmodium falciparum infection. Overall study findings and caveats: Over time and infection, Vgamma9/Vdelta2+ repertoires remained highly stable and polyclonal.

TCRdb re-called the multiplex PCR reads through CATT. The sample contains 85,000 to 90,000 delta-chain clones, 1.4% to 1.5% of which appear only once. In germline, CDR1 is GEAIGNYY, CDR2 EKD. Trimming removed 2 bases from V and 3 bases from J; junction bases left unmatched: 4. The CDR3 runs 15 residues. Bulk repertoires came from Vgamma9/Vdelta2+ or Vdelta2-negative gammadelta T cells flow-sorted from PBMC. Concerning this clone itself: Its antigen remains unidentified. The protein that TCRdb holds for this DNA derives from a much larger clone and differs from the translated DNA at residue 10, which likely indicates a read error; the protein shown here is translated from the DNA.

This receptor was identified in a pool of human donors (malaria-infected and uninfected, not separated). What was sequenced was gamma-delta T cells from blood. The chain combines TRDV2 with TRDJ1, with TRDD3 matching 11 bases. No J gene is reported in TCRdb; it was inferred here by comparing the DNA with germline. The chain's CDR3 is CACDSLGDTPDKLIF. For the CDR3, the DNA is TGTGCCTGTGACAGTCTGGGGGATACACCCGATAAACTCATCTTT.